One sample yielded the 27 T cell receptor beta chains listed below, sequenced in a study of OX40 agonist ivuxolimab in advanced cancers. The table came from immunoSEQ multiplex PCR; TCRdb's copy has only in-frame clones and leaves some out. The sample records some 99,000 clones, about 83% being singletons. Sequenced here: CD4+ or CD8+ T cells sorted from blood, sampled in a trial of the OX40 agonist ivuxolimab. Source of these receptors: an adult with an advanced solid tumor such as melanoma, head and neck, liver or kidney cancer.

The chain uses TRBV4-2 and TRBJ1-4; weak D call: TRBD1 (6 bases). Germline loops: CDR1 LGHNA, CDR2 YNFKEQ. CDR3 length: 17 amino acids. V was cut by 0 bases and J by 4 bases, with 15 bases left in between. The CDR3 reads CASSQDIGNRVNEKLFF. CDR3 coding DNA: TGTGCCAGCAGCCAAGATATCGGAAACAGGGTTAATGAAAAACTGTTTTTT.

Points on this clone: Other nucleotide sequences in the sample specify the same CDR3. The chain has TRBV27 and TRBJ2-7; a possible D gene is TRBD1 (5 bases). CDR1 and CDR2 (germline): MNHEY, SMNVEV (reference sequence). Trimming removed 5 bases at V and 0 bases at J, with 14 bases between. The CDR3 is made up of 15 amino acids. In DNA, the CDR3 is TGTGCCAGCAGTCTAGGGGTAGGGGACTCCTACGAGCAGTACTTC. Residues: CASSLGVGDSYEQYF.

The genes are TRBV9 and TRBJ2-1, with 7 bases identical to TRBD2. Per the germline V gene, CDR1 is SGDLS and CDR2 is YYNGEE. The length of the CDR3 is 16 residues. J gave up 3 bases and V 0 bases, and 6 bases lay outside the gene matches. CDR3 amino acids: CASSVGGGTYYNEQFF. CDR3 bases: TGTGCCAGCAGCGTAGGGGGAGGGACCTACTACAATGAGCAGTTCTTC. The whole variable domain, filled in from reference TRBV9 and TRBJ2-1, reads DSGVTQTPKHLITATGQRVTLRCSPRSGDLSVYWYQQSLDQGLQFLIQYYNGEERAKGNILERFSAQQFPDLHSELNLSSLELGDSALYFCASSVGGGTYYNEQFFGPGTRLTVL.

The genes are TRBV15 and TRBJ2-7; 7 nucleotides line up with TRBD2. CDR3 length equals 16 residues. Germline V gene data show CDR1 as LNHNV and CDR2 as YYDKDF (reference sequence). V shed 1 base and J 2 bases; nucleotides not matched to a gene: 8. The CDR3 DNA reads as TGTGCCACCAGCAGAGGCGGCGGGGGTCTCCCCTACGAGCAGTACTTC. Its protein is CATSRGGGGLPYEQYF.

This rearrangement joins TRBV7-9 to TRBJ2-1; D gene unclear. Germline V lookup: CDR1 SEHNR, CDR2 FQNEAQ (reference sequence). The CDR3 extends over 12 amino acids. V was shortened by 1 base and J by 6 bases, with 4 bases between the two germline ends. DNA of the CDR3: TGTGCCAGCAGCTTAGGTAGCAATGAGCAGTTCTTC. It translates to CASSLGSNEQFF.

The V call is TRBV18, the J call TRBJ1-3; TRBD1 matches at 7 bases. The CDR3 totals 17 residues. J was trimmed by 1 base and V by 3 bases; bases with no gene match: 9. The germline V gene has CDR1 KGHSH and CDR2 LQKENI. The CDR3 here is CASSPPTGDWSGNTIYF. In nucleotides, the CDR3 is TGTGCCAGCTCACCGCCTACAGGGGATTGGTCTGGAAACACCATATATTTT.

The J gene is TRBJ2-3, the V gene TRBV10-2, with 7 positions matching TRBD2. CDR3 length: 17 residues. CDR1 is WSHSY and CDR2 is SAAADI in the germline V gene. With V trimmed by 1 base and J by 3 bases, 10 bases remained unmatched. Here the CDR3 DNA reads TGCGCCAGCAGTGAGTTCGCTAGTGGGCGGGGGACAGATACGCAGTATTTT. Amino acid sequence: CASSEFASGRGTDTQYF.

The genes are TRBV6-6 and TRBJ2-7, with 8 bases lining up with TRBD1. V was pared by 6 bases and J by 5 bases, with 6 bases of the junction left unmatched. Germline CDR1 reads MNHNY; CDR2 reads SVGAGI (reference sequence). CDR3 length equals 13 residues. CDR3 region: CASRNGQGHEQYF. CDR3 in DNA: TGTGCCAGCAGAAACGGACAGGGCCACGAGCAGTACTTC.

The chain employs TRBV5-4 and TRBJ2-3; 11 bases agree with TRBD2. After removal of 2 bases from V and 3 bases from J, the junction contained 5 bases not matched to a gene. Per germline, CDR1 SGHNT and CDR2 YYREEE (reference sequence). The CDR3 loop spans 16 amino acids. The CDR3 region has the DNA TGTGCCAGCAGCTTACTAGCGGGGGTATATACAGATACGCAGTATTTT. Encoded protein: CASSLLAGVYTDTQYF.

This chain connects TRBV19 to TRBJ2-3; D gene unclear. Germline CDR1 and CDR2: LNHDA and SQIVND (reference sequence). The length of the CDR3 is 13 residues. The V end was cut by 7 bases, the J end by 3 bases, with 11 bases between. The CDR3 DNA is TGTGCCAGTACCCCGGACCGTACAGATACGCAGTATTTT. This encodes CASTPDRTDTQYF.

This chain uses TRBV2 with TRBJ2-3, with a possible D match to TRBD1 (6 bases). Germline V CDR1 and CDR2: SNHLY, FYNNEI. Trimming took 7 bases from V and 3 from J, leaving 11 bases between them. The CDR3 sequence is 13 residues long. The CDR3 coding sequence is TGTGCCAGCATACTCCAGGGGACAGATACGCAGTATTTT. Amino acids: CASILQGTDTQYF.

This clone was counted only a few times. CDR3 sequence reads: CASSLAGIGQPQHF. CDR3 nucleotides: TGTGCCAGCAGCTTGGCAGGGATCGGTCAGCCCCAGCATTTT. The chain has TRBV5-6 and TRBJ1-5; the D gene is possibly TRBD1 (5 bases). In germline, CDR1 is SGHDT, CDR2 YYEEEE. With 0 bases removed from V and 6 bases from J, the gap between germline ends came to 10 bases. The CDR3 consists of 14 residues.

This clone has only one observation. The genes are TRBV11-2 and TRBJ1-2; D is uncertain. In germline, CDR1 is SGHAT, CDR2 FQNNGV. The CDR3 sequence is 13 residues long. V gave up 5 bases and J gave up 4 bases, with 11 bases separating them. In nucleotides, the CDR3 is TGTGCCAGCAGCGCAAACCCGGGCTATGGCTACACCTTC. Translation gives CASSANPGYGYTF.

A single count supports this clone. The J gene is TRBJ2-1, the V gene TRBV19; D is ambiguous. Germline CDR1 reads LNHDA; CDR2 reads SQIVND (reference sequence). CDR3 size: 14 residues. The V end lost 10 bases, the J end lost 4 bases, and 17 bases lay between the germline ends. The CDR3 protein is CATSRLGLYNEQFF. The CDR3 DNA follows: TGTGCCACCTCCCGGCTAGGGTTATACAATGAGCAGTTCTTC.

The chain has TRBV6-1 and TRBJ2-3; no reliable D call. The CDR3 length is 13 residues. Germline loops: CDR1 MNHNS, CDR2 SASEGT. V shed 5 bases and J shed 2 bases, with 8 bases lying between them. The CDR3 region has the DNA TGTGCCAGCAGTCCGGACCTCACAGATACGCAGTATTTT. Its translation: CASSPDLTDTQYF.

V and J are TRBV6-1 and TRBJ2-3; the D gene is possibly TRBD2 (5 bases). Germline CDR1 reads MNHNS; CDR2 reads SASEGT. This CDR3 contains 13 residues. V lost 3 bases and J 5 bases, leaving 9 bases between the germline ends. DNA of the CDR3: TGTGCCAGCAGTGAGGACGGGAAAGATACGCAGTATTTT. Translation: CASSEDGKDTQYF.

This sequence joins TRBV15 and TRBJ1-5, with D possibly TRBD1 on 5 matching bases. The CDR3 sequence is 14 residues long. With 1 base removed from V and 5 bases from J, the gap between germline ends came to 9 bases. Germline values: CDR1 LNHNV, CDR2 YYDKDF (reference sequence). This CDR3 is CATSRVQGDQPQHF. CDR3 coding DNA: TGTGCCACCAGCAGAGTCCAGGGCGATCAGCCCCAGCATTTT. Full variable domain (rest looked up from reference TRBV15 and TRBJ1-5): DAMVIQNPRYQVTQFGKPVTLSCSQTLNHNVMYWYQQKSSQAPKLLFHYYDKDFNNEADTPDNFQSRRPNTSFCFLDIRSPGLGDTAMYLCATSRVQGDQPQHFGDGTRLSIL.

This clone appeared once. CDR3 residues: CASSPQGGTANEQYF. The CDR3 DNA reads TGTGCCAGCTCACCACAGGGGGGTACCGCTAACGAGCAGTACTTC. The chain is built from TRBV18 and TRBJ2-7, with D perhaps assigned TRBD1 or TRBD2 (6 bases each). CDR1 is KGHSH and CDR2 is LQKENI in the germline V gene. The length of the CDR3 is 15 residues. The germline V and J ends were trimmed by 1 base and 5 bases, with 15 bases remaining between them.

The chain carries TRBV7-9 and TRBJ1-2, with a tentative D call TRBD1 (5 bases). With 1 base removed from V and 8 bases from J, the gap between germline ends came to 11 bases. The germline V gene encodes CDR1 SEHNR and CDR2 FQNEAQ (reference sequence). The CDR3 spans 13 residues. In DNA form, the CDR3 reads TGTGCCAGCAGCTTAGGACAGCTTGGAGGCTACACCTTC. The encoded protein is CASSLGQLGGYTF.

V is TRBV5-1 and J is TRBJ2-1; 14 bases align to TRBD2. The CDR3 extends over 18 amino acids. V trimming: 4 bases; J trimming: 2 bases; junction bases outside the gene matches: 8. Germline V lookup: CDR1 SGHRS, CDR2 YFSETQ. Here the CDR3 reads CASSPRTSGGSPYNEQFF. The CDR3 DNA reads TGCGCCAGCAGCCCGAGGACTAGCGGGGGGTCCCCCTACAATGAGCAGTTCTTC.

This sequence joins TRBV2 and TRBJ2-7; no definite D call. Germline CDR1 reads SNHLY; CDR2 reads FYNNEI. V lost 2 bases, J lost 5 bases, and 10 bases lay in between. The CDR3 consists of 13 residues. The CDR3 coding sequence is TGTGCCAGCAGTGAAACCAAGGGAAACGAGCAGTACTTC. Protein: CASSETKGNEQYF.

Here the CDR3 reads CASSLAGIVVYEQYF. In DNA, the CDR3 is TGTGCCAGCAGCTTGGCGGGGATTGTGGTCTACGAGCAGTACTTC. The chain uses TRBV5-4 and TRBJ2-7; D might be TRBD2 (5 bases). V lost 0 bases and J lost 3, with 13 bases in between. The CDR3 totals 15 residues. Germline V CDR1 and CDR2: SGHNT, YYREEE (reference sequence). The whole variable domain, filled in from reference TRBV5-4 and TRBJ2-7, reads ETGVTQSPTHLIKTRGQQVTLRCSSQSGHNTVSWYQQALGQGPQFIFQYYREEENGRGNFPPRFSGLQFPNYSSELNVNALELDDSALYLCASSLAGIVVYEQYFGPGTRLTVT.

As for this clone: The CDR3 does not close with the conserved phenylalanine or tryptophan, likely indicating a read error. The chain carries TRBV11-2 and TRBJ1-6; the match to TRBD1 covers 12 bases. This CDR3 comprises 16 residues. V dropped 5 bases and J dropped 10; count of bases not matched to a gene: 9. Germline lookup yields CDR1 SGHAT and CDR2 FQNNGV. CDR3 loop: CASSGLGTGGGSPLHL. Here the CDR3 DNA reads TGTGCCAGCAGCGGACTTGGGACAGGGGGCGGCTCACCCCTCCACCTT.

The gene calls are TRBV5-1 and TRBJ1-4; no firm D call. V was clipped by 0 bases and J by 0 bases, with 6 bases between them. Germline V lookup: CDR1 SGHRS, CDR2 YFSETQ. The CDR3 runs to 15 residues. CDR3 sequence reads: CASSLAEATNEKLFF. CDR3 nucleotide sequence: TGCGCCAGCAGCTTGGCCGAAGCAACTAATGAAAAACTGTTTTTT.

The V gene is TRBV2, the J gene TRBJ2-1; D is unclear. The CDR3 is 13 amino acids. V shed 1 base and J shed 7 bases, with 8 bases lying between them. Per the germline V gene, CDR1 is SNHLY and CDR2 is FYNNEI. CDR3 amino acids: CASSEGVMNEQFF. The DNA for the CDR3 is TGTGCCAGCAGTGAAGGGGTGATGAATGAGCAGTTCTTC.

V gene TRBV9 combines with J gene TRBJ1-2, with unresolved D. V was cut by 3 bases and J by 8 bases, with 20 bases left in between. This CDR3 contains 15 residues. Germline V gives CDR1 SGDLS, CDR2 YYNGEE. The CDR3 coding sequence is TGTGCCAGCAGCGAGAGAGGAAGTAAGGACCTCGGCTACACCTTC. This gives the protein CASSERGSKDLGYTF.

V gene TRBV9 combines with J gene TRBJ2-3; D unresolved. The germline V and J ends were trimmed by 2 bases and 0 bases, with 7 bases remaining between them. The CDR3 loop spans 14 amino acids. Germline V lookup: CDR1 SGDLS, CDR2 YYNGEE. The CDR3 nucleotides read TGTGCCAGCAGCGTGCGCGGTAGCACAGATACGCAGTATTTT. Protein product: CASSVRGSTDTQYF.